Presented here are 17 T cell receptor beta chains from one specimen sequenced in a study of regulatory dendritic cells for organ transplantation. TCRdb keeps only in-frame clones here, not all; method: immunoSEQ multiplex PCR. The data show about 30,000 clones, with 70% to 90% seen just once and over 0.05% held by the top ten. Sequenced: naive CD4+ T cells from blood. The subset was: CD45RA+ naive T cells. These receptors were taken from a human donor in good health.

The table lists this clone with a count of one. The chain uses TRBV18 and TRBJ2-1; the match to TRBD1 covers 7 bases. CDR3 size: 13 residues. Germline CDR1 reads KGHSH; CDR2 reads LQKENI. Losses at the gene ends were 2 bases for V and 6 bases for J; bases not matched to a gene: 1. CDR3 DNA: TGTGCCAGCTCACCAGCAGGGGGCAATGAGCAGTTCTTC. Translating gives CASSPAGGNEQFF.

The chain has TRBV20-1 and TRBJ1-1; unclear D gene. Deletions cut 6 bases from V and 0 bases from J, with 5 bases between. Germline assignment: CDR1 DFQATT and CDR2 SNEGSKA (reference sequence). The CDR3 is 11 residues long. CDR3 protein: CSAPMNTEAFF. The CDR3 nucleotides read TGCAGTGCCCCCATGAACACTGAAGCTTTCTTT.

CDR3 sequence reads: CASSREGASNQPQHF. CDR3 coding DNA: TGTGCCAGCTCACGCGAGGGCGCAAGCAATCAGCCCCAGCATTTT. The chain has TRBV18 and TRBJ1-5; D remains ambiguous. Trimming took off 4 bases at V and 1 base at J, with 11 bases between the two ends. Germline V gives CDR1 KGHSH, CDR2 LQKENI. CDR3 length: 15 residues. Based on the CDR3 plus reference TRBV18 and TRBJ1-5, the full variable domain is NAGVMQNPRHLVRRRGQEARLRCSPMKGHSHVYWYRQLPEEGLKFMVYLQKENIIDESGMPKERFSAEFPKEGPSILRIQQVVRGDSAAYFCASSREGASNQPQHFGDGTRLSIL.

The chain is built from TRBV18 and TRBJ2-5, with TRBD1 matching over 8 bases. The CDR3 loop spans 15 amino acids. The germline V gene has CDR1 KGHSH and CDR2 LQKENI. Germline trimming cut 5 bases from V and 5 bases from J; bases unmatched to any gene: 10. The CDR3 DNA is TGTGCCAGCTCATTAGACCAGGGGGCCGTGGAGACCCAGTACTTC. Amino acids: CASSLDQGAVETQYF.

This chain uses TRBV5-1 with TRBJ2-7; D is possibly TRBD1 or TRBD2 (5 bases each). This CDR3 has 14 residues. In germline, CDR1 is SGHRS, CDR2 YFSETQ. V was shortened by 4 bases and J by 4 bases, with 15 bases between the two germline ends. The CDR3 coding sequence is TGCGCCAGCAGCCCGGGACCCGGCGGATACGAGCAGTACTTC. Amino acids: CASSPGPGGYEQYF.

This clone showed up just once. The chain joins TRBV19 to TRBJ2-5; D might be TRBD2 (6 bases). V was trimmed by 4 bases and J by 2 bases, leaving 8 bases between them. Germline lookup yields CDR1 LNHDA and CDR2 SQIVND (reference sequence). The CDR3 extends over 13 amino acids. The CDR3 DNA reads TGTGCCAGTAGTACGCGGGGTCAAGAGACCCAGTACTTC. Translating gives CASSTRGQETQYF.

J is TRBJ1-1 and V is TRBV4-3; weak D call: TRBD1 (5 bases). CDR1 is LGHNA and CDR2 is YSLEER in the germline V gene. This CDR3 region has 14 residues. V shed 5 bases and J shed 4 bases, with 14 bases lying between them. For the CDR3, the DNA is TGCGCCAGCAGCGCCAAAGTCAGGGCCACTGAAGCTTTCTTT. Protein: CASSAKVRATEAFF.

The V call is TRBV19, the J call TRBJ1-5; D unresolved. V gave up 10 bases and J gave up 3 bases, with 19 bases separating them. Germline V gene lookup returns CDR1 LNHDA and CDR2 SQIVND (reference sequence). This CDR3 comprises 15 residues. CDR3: CATRPNNLFNQPQHF. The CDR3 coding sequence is TGTGCCACTAGGCCCAACAATCTCTTCAATCAGCCCCAGCATTTT. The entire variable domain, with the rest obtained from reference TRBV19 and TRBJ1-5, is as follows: DGGITQSPKYLFRKEGQNVTLSCEQNLNHDAMYWYRQDPGQGLRLIYYSQIVNDFQKGDIAEGYSVSREKKESFPLTVTSAQKNPTAFYLCATRPNNLFNQPQHFGDGTRLSIL.

DNA for the CDR3: TGTGCCAGCAGCTCGGGATTTAACACCGGGGAGCTGTTTTTT. It yields the protein CASSSGFNTGELFF. V usage is TRBV11-3 and J usage is TRBJ2-2, with D tentatively TRBD2 (5 bases). With 4 bases removed from V and 2 bases from J, the gap between germline ends came to 8 bases. The CDR3 has 14 amino acids. Per germline, CDR1 SGHNT and CDR2 YENEEA.

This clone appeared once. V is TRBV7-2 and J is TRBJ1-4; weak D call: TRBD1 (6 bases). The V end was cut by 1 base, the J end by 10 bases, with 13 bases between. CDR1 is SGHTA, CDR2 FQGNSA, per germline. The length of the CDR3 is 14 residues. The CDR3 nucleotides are TGTGCCAGCAGCTTAGTGTCACAGGGAGGAAAACTGTTTTTT. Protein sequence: CASSLVSQGGKLFF.

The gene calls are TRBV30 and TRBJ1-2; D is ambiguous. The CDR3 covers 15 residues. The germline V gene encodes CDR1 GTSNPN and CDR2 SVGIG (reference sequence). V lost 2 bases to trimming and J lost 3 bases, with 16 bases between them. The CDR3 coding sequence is TGTGCCTGGAGTAATTCACCGGCGTCCCACTATGGCTACACCTTC. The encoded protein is CAWSNSPASHYGYTF.

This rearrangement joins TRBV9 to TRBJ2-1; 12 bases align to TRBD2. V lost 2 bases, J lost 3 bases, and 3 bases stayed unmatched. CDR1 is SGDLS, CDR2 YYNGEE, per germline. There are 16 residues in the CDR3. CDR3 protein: CASSVGLAGFYNEQFF. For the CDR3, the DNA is TGTGCCAGCAGCGTGGGACTAGCGGGTTTCTACAATGAGCAGTTCTTC.

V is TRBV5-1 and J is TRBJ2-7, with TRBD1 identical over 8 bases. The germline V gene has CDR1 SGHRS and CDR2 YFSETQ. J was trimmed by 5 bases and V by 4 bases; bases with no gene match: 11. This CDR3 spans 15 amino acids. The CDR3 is CASSDWSRGLNEQYF. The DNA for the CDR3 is TGCGCCAGCAGCGATTGGAGCAGGGGGCTCAACGAGCAGTACTTC.

CDR3 region: CASSPRTSGGLGYNEQFF. The CDR3 coding sequence is TGTGCCAGCAGCCCGAGGACTAGCGGGGGGTTGGGGTACAATGAGCAGTTCTTC. This chain links TRBV7-6 with TRBJ2-1; 14 bases fit TRBD2. Germline-derived CDR1 and CDR2 are SGHVS and FNYEAQ. The V segment lost 5 bases and the J segment 4 bases; nucleotides outside the gene matches: 10. The CDR3 covers 18 residues.

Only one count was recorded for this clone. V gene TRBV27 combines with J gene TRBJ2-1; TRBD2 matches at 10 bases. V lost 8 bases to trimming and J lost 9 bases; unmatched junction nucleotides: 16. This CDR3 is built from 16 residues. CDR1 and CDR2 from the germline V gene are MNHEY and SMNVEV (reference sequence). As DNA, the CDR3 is TGTGCCAGCGGACTGACCTCAGGACTAGCGGTGCGTGAGCAGTTCTTC. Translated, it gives CASGLTSGLAVREQFF.

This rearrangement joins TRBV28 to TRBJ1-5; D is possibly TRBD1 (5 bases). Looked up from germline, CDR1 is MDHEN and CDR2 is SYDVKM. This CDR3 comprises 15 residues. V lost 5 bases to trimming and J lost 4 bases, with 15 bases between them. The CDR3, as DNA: TGTGCCAGCAGTCGCCTGGGGCTTGGGAATCAGCCCCAGCATTTT. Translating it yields CASSRLGLGNQPQHF. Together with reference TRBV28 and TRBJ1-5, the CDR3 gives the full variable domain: DVKVTQSSRYLVKRTGEKVFLECVQDMDHENMFWYRQDPGLGLRLIYFSYDVKMKEKGDIPEGYSVSREKKERFSLILESASTNQTSMYLCASSRLGLGNQPQHFGDGTRLSIL.

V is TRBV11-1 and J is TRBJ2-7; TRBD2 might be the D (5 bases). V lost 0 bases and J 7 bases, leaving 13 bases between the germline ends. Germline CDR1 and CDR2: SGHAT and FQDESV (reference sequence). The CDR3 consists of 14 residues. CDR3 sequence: CASSLAVGVREQYF. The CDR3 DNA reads TGTGCCAGCAGCTTAGCAGTCGGGGTTCGGGAGCAGTACTTC.